These T cell receptor beta chains were read from a single sample in a study of graft-versus-host responses after intestinal transplantation. Clones were read by immunoSEQ multiplex PCR, and TCRdb kept only the in-frame ones, dropping some. The sample carries 20,000 to 30,000 clones, roughly 83% recorded once. The sample consisted of PBMCs, taken about 27 days after intestinal transplant. The source is a human patient who received an intestinal transplant, so some T cells may come from the graft donor. Each CDR3 is given with its conserved first and last residue. The order of the fields is D gene, clone size, V gene, J gene, CDR3 protein, CDR3 DNA. A D gene is named only where the DNA matches it firmly. Only some rows state a clone size, as once, few, many or a class for expanded clones.

d_call: -; clone_size: once; v_call: TRBV21-1; j_call: TRBJ1-5; cdr3_aa: CASSKETVKRDQPQHF; cdr3_nt: TGTGCCAGCAGCAAAGAGACGGTTAAAAGGGATCAGCCCCAGCATTTT
d_call: -; clone_size: -; v_call: TRBV5-1; j_call: TRBJ2-3; cdr3_aa: CASTVTSTDTQYF; cdr3_nt: TGCGCCAGCACAGTTACTAGCACAGATACGCAGTATTTT
d_call: -; clone_size: -; v_call: TRBV12-5; j_call: TRBJ2-7; cdr3_aa: CASGLVPDTSYEQYF; cdr3_nt: TGTGCTAGTGGTTTGGTACCGGACACCTCCTACGAGCAGTACTTC
d_call: -; clone_size: -; v_call: TRBV5-4; j_call: TRBJ2-2; cdr3_aa: CASSFDGHIGELFF; cdr3_nt: TGTGCCAGCAGCTTTGATGGGCACATCGGGGAGCTGTTTTTT
d_call: TRBD1; clone_size: -; v_call: TRBV7-6; j_call: TRBJ1-1; cdr3_aa: CASSLVVKRQGTEAFF; cdr3_nt: TGTGCCAGCAGCTTAGTAGTTAAGAGACAGGGTACTGAAGCTTTCTTT
d_call: TRBD2; clone_size: -; v_call: TRBV5-5; j_call: TRBJ2-7; cdr3_aa: CASSSSGREYF; cdr3_nt: TGTGCCAGCAGCAGTAGCGGGAGGGAGTACTTC
d_call: -; clone_size: -; v_call: TRBV2; j_call: TRBJ2-2; cdr3_aa: CASRGTGNTGELFF; cdr3_nt: TGTGCCAGCAGGGGCACAGGGAACACCGGGGAGCTGTTTTTT
d_call: -; clone_size: -; v_call: TRBV29-1; j_call: TRBJ1-3; cdr3_aa: CSVIKDSGNTIYF; cdr3_nt: TGCAGCGTTATCAAAGACTCTGGAAACACCATATATTTT
d_call: -; clone_size: -; v_call: TRBV5-4; j_call: TRBJ2-7; cdr3_aa: CASSLAVGTYEQYF; cdr3_nt: TGTGCCAGCAGCTTGGCGGTGGGCACCTACGAGCAGTACTTC
d_call: TRBD2; clone_size: once; v_call: TRBV11-3; j_call: TRBJ2-1; cdr3_aa: CASSMGLAGGKSSYNEQFF; cdr3_nt: TGTGCCAGCAGCATGGGACTAGCGGGGGGGAAAAGCTCCTACAATGAGCAGTTCTTC
d_call: -; clone_size: -; v_call: TRBV29-1; j_call: TRBJ2-5; cdr3_aa: CSGEEVETQYF; cdr3_nt: TGCAGCGGGGAAGAGGTGGAGACCCAGTACTTC
d_call: -; clone_size: -; v_call: TRBV4-1; j_call: TRBJ1-4; cdr3_aa: CASSQVKGYEKLFF; cdr3_nt: TGCGCCAGCAGCCAAGTCAAGGGTTATGAAAAACTGTTTTTT
d_call: -; clone_size: -; v_call: TRBV2; j_call: TRBJ1-1; cdr3_aa: CASTGGPRDTEAFF; cdr3_nt: TGTGCCAGCACGGGGGGACCTCGGGACACTGAAGCTTTCTTT
d_call: TRBD1; clone_size: -; v_call: TRBV28; j_call: TRBJ2-5; cdr3_aa: CASSRYRGQGETQYF; cdr3_nt: TGTGCCAGCAGCCGATATAGGGGACAGGGAGAGACCCAGTACTTC
d_call: -; clone_size: -; v_call: TRBV2; j_call: TRBJ1-2; cdr3_aa: CASTPGTPYGYTF; cdr3_nt: TGTGCCAGCACCCCCGGGACCCCCTATGGCTACACCTTC
d_call: -; clone_size: few; v_call: TRBV19; j_call: TRBJ2-7; cdr3_aa: CASSIQGNPPDYEQYF; cdr3_nt: TGTGCCAGTAGTATCCAGGGGAACCCACCTGACTACGAGCAGTACTTC
d_call: -; clone_size: -; v_call: TRBV5-4; j_call: TRBJ2-7; cdr3_aa: CASSLGALRSYEQYF; cdr3_nt: TGTGCCAGCAGCTTGGGGGCCCTACGCTCCTACGAGCAGTACTTC
d_call: TRBD1; clone_size: -; v_call: TRBV27; j_call: TRBJ2-5; cdr3_aa: CANYLQGQETQYF; cdr3_nt: TGTGCCAACTACTTACAGGGGCAAGAGACCCAGTACTTC
d_call: -; clone_size: -; v_call: TRBV28; j_call: TRBJ2-7; cdr3_aa: CASSFEVATYEQYF; cdr3_nt: TGTGCCAGCAGTTTTGAGGTGGCAACCTACGAGCAGTACTTC
d_call: TRBD1; clone_size: -; v_call: TRBV2; j_call: TRBJ1-2; cdr3_aa: CASSGQGNLGGYTF; cdr3_nt: TGTGCCAGCAGTGGACAGGGGAATCTAGGTGGCTACACCTTC
d_call: TRBD1; clone_size: -; v_call: TRBV5-1; j_call: TRBJ2-3; cdr3_aa: CASSSWGTGGTTDTQYF; cdr3_nt: TGCGCCAGCAGCTCCTGGGGCACAGGGGGGACCACAGATACGCAGTATTTT
d_call: -; clone_size: -; v_call: TRBV9; j_call: TRBJ2-3; cdr3_aa: CASSVEDGGGTDTQYF; cdr3_nt: TGTGCCAGCAGCGTAGAAGACGGGGGAGGCACAGATACGCAGTATTTT
d_call: -; clone_size: -; v_call: TRBV28; j_call: TRBJ2-7; cdr3_aa: CASSSRREQYF; cdr3_nt: TGTGCCAGCAGTTCCCGAAGAGAGCAGTACTTC
d_call: TRBD2; clone_size: few; v_call: TRBV5-6; j_call: TRBJ2-1; cdr3_aa: CASSLGGLAGINEQFF; cdr3_nt: TGTGCCAGCAGCTTGGGGGGACTAGCGGGCATAAATGAGCAGTTCTTC
d_call: -; clone_size: -; v_call: TRBV5-6; j_call: TRBJ1-3; cdr3_aa: CASSLSPSSGNTIYF; cdr3_nt: TGTGCCAGCAGCTTGTCCCCGTCCTCTGGAAACACCATATATTTT
d_call: TRBD1; clone_size: -; v_call: TRBV18; j_call: TRBJ1-2; cdr3_aa: CASSPLTDRGYGYTF; cdr3_nt: TGTGCCAGCTCACCACTAACGGACAGGGGGTATGGCTACACCTTC
d_call: -; clone_size: once; v_call: TRBV5-6; j_call: TRBJ2-3; cdr3_aa: CASRLWGASTDTQYF; cdr3_nt: TGTGCCAGCAGGCTGTGGGGGGCTTCCACAGATACGCAGTATTTT
d_call: -; clone_size: once; v_call: TRBV11-2; j_call: TRBJ1-3; cdr3_aa: CASSFLGDTGNTIYF; cdr3_nt: TGTGCCAGCAGCTTTTTGGGGGACACTGGAAACACCATATATTTT